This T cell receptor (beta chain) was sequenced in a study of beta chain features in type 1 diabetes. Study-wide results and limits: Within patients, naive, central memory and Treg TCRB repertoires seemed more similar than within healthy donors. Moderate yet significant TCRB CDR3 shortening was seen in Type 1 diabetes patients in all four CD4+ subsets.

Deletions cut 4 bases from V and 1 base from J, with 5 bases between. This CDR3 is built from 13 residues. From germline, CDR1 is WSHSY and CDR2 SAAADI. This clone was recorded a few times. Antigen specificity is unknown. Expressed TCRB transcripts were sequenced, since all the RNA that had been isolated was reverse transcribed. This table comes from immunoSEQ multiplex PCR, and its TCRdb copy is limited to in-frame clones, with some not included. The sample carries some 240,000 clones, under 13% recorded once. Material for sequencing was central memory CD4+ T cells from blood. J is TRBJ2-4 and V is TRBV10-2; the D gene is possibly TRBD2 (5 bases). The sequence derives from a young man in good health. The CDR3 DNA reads TGCGCCAGCAGTGGGGAGGCCAAAAACATTCAGTACTTC. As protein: CASSGEAKNIQYF.